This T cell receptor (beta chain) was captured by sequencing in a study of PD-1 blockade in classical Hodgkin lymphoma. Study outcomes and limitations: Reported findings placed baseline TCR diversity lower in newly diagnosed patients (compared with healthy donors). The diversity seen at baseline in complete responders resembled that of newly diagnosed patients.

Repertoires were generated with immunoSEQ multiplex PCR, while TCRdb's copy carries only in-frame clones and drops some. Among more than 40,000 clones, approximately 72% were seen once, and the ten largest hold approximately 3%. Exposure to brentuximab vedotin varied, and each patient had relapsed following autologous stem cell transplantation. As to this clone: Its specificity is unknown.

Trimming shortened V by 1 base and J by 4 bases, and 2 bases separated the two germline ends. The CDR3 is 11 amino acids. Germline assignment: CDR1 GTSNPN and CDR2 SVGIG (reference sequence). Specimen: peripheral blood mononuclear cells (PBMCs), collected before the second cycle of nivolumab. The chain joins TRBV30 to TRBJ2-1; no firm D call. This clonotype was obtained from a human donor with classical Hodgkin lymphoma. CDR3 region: CAWSGYNEQFF. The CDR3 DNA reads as TGTGCCTGGAGTGGGTACAATGAGCAGTTCTTC.